Below are 9 T cell receptor beta chains sequenced from a single sample in a study of T cell clonality in common variable immunodeficiency. Profiling relied on immunoSEQ multiplex PCR, and the TCRdb table lists in-frame clones only, not all of them. The sample holds over 40,000 clones, and no clone turns up only once. The sample consisted of peripheral blood mononuclear cells. Receptor source: a person aged 18 to 75 in good health.

As regards this clone: Since a much larger clone is just one base distant, this may be a read error. The read ends 3 residues shy of where the CDR3 ends; the end is completed using the germline J gene. Other DNA sequences within the sample encode an identical CDR3. J is TRBJ1-5 and V is TRBV2; 8 bases map to TRBD1. J gave up 7 bases and V 8 bases, and 13 bases lay outside the gene matches. CDR3 length: 15 residues. The V gene's germline CDR1 is SNHLY and CDR2 FYNNEI. The covered CDR3 bases are TGTGCCAGCTCTTTCGAGACAGGGGTGCTGCAGCCC. Residues: CASSFETGVLQP. The complete CDR3 sequence is CASSFETGVLQPQHF.

This clone was seen repeatedly, ten times or more. The read is 3 residues too short to cover the CDR3 end, so that end is filled in from the germline J gene. The same CDR3 also results from other DNA sequences found in this sample. V usage is TRBV6-1 and J usage is TRBJ2-5, with 13 nucleotides matching TRBD2. Per germline, CDR1 MNHNS and CDR2 SASEGT. The CDR3 length is 15 residues. The J segment lost 1 base and the V segment lost 4 bases, leaving 0 bases of the junction unmatched. The CDR3 spells CASSGLAGGQETQYF. Incomplete CDR3 DNA: TGTGCCAGCAGTGGACTAGCGGGGGGCCAAGAGACC.

In its sample, this clone was seen many times. Sequencing ends 3 residues short of the CDR3 end; the germline J gene provides the rest. J is TRBJ2-1 and V is TRBV5-4; 10 bases align to TRBD2. V shed 2 bases and J 9 bases; nucleotides not matched to a gene: 8. Germline V gives CDR1 SGHNT, CDR2 YYREEE (reference sequence). This CDR3 is 15 amino acids long. CDR3 sequence reads: CASSFDGIAGGEQFF. The covered CDR3 bases are TGTGCCAGCAGCTTCGATGGTATAGCGGGGGGTGAG.

There are a few counts of this clone. The observed sequence ends 3 residues before the CDR3 terminus, with the missing tail filled in from the germline J gene. This sequence joins TRBV11-3 and TRBJ2-5; the D call may be TRBD1 or TRBD2 (5 bases each). V lost 6 bases and J 3 bases, leaving 11 bases between the germline ends. This CDR3 region has 13 residues. Germline loops: CDR1 SGHNT, CDR2 YENEEA. CDR3 in amino acids: CASSSREKETQYF. The DNA read from the CDR3 is TGTGCCAGCAGTAGCAGGGAGAAAGAGACC.

Ten or more counts support this clone. The read is 3 residues too short to cover the CDR3 end, so that end is filled in from the germline J gene. V gene TRBV7-8 combines with J gene TRBJ2-2, with a weak D call TRBD1 (5 bases). Trimming took 10 bases from V and 0 from J, leaving 15 bases between them. The CDR3 totals 15 residues. Germline values: CDR1 SGHVS, CDR2 FQNEAQ. CDR3 sequence reads: CATQGRGSNTGELFF. The covered CDR3 bases are TGTGCCACCCAGGGTAGGGGTTCGAACACCGGGGAG. Together with reference TRBV7-8 and TRBJ2-2, the CDR3 gives the full variable domain: GAGVSQSPRYKVAKRGQDVALRCDPISGHVSLFWYQQALGQGPEFLTYFQNEAQLDKSGLPSDRFFAERPEGSVSTLKIQRTQQEDSAVYLCATQGRGSNTGELFFGEGSRLTVL.

There are many counts of this clone. The CDR3 end falls 3 residues outside the read, so it is completed with the germline J gene. The V and J genes are TRBV15 and TRBJ2-6, with 7 bases lining up with TRBD1. This CDR3 region has 16 residues. CDR1 and CDR2 (germline): LNHNV, YYDKDF (reference sequence). With V trimmed by 1 base and J by 2 bases, 2 bases remained unmatched. CDR3 DNA (partial): TGTGCCACCAGCAGAGGAACAGGGGCTGGGGCCAACGTC. Translated, it gives CATSRGTGAGANV. The whole CDR3 reads CATSRGTGAGANVLTF.

This clone has ten or more counts. The observed sequence ends 3 residues before the CDR3 terminus, with the missing tail filled in from the germline J gene. The chain recombines TRBV7-8 with TRBJ1-4; D possibly corresponds to TRBD1 (5 bases). The CDR3 covers 13 residues. Germline values: CDR1 SGHVS, CDR2 FQNEAQ. V shed 5 bases and J shed 5 bases, with 9 bases lying between them. The CDR3 protein is CASSPGLNEKLFF. The CDR3 DNA, read in part, is TGTGCCAGCAGCCCAGGGCTAAATGAAAAA. Looking up the rest from reference TRBV7-8 and TRBJ1-4 gives the full variable domain: GAGVSQSPRYKVAKRGQDVALRCDPISGHVSLFWYQQALGQGPEFLTYFQNEAQLDKSGLPSDRFFAERPEGSVSTLKIQRTQQEDSAVYLCASSPGLNEKLFFGSGTQLSVL.

Note on this clone: The CDR3 end is not reached by the read, which stops 3 residues before it; the germline J gene fills it in. The V gene is TRBV20-1, the J gene TRBJ2-5; 10 positions agree with TRBD2. The ends lost 0 bases at V and 1 base at J; junction bases unmatched: 14. Germline CDR1 DFQATT, CDR2 SNEGSKA (reference sequence). The CDR3 covers 19 residues. The covered CDR3 bases are TGCAGTGCTAGAGAGTTGCCCGAGCGGGGGGGTACGATCCAAGAGACC. It codes for CSARELPERGGTIQET. The whole CDR3 reads CSARELPERGGTIQETQYF.

Many counts were recorded for this clone. The missing CDR3 end, 3 residues past where the read stops, is filled in from the germline J gene. The chain employs TRBV5-6 and TRBJ2-3, with TRBD2 as a possible D gene (6 bases). The germline V gene encodes CDR1 SGHDT and CDR2 YYEEEE. The V and J ends lost 5 bases and 6 bases respectively, with 19 bases between them. The CDR3 contains 15 residues. The CDR3 loop reads CASSSPGLLVDTQYF. The CDR3 bases that were read are TGTGCCAGCAGTTCACCGGGACTCCTCGTGGATACG.